This TCR beta chain derives from a study of CD8 T cells in ankylosing spondylitis. Findings and limits, study-wide: Earlier authors reported some of these motif variants in reactive arthritis synovial fluid and blood. Made up of about eight highly homologous variants, a TCR beta motif appeared characteristic of ankylosing spondylitis blood.

As regards this clonotype: Its antigen remains unidentified.

TCRdb re-called the 5' RACE reads with MiXCR, one entry per CDR3 protein. The table lists 150,000 or so distinct CDR3 sequences, approximately 10% of them singletons. Germline assignment: CDR1 DFQATT and CDR2 SNEGSKA (reference sequence). CDR3 size: 16 residues. Trimming left V 0 bases short and J 5 bases short, with 20 bases between. The sequenced sample was blood, either unsorted or a sorted T cell fraction (not recorded which). The TCR originated in a female donor with ankylosing spondylitis or in good health (not recorded which). The rearrangement links TRBV20-1 to TRBJ2-7; D is unresolved. The chain's CDR3 is CSARDPRRSILHEQYF. CDR3 coding DNA: TGCAGTGCTAGAGATCCCAGACGGAGCATACTCCACGAGCAGTACTTC.